The 32 T cell receptor beta chains below all came from one sample that was sequenced in a study of T cell responses to AZD1222 COVID-19 vaccine (dated by TCRdb to 2020 to 2023). Library creation used the immunoSEQ multiplex PCR assay. TCRdb stores this immuneACCESS table with in-frame sequences only. Part of the clones is absent; in the studies checked, under half of the shortfall reflects unresolved V genes, and no reason is known for the rest. The sample yields 100,000 to 150,000 clones; almost 95% were counted once. The ten largest clonotypes hold over 1.5% of the sample. In light of the paper, this sample's time point label describes: baseline before first vaccination. The material sequenced was peripheral blood, taken on day 0 of AZD1222 vaccination. These TCRs come from an adult in good health.

V usage is TRBV29-1 and J usage is TRBJ1-4; D remains ambiguous. The ends were cut back, 7 bases at V and 0 bases at J, with 12 bases in the middle. CDR1 SQVTM and CDR2 ANQGSEA come from the germline V gene. The CDR3 sequence is 14 residues long. The CDR3 reads CSGAADTTNEKLFF. The CDR3 DNA reads TGCAGCGGAGCCGCGGATACAACTAATGAAAAACTGTTTTTT. The full variable domain, completed using reference TRBV29-1 and TRBJ1-4, is SAVISQKPSRDICQRGTSLTIQCQVDSQVTMMFWYRQQPGQSLTLIATANQGSEATYESGFVIDKFPISRPNLTFSTLTVSNMSPEDSSIYLCSGAADTTNEKLFFGSGTQLSVL.

The J gene is TRBJ1-3, the V gene TRBV21-1; the listed D gene, TRBD1, was not tested against the DNA. TRBV21-1 is listed as a pseudogene. The CDR3 length is 16 residues. This CDR3 reads CASSNRSGGRRNTIYF. The DNA of the CDR3 is TGTGCCAGCAGCAATAGGTCAGGGGGACGAAGAAACACCATATATTTT.

The chain is built from TRBV3-1 (or the pseudogene TRBV3-2) and TRBJ2-5; no definite D call. This CDR3 is 15 amino acids long. Between the trimmed V and J ends, which lost 4 bases and 4 bases, there was a span of 16 bases. Germline V gene sequence: CDR1 LGHDT, CDR2 YNNKEL (reference sequence). The CDR3 region has the DNA TGTGCCAGCAGCCGGAACAGAGGCGTCGGAGAGACCCAGTACTTC. It codes for CASSRNRGVGETQYF.

In its sample, this clone was seen a few times. The gene calls are TRBV5-4 and TRBJ1-2; 11 bases fit TRBD1. Trimming removed 3 bases from V and 5 bases from J; junction bases left unmatched: 6. The CDR3 is made up of 15 amino acids. Germline loops: CDR1 SGHNT, CDR2 YYREEE (reference sequence). CDR3 bases: TGTGCCAGCAGCTCCGGACAGGGGGCATATTATGGCTACACCTTC. This encodes CASSSGQGAYYGYTF.

V is TRBV19 and J is TRBJ2-1, with D uncertain. CDR1 is LNHDA, CDR2 SQIVND, per germline (reference sequence). The CDR3 covers 13 residues. V lost 7 bases and J lost 6, with 13 bases in between. CDR3 nucleotides: TGTGCCAGTAATAACGCTCTGGGCAATGAGCAGTTCTTC. Protein sequence: CASNNALGNEQFF.

The V call is TRBV19, the J call TRBJ1-3; weak D call: TRBD1 (6 bases). V was trimmed by 3 bases and J by 0 bases, leaving 12 bases between them. Germline V CDR1 and CDR2: LNHDA, SQIVND (reference sequence). The length of the CDR3 is 16 residues. For the CDR3, the DNA is TGTGCCAGTAGTATGCGGCAGGGGTTCTCTGGAAACACCATATATTTT. Amino acids: CASSMRQGFSGNTIYF.

This clone occurred once. The gene calls are TRBV7-2 and TRBJ1-2; a weak D match, TRBD1 (6 bases). CDR1 is SGHTA, CDR2 FQGNSA, per germline. This CDR3 spans 15 amino acids. The germline V and J ends were trimmed by 7 bases and 0 bases, with 15 bases remaining between them. The CDR3 DNA follows: TGTGCCAGCACCTCGGGGGGGCGAACTAACTATGGCTACACCTTC. Translating it yields CASTSGGRTNYGYTF.

This clone was seen just once. The V and J genes are TRBV30 and TRBJ1-1; D gene ambiguous. This CDR3 has 15 residues. CDR1 is GTSNPN and CDR2 is SVGIG in the germline V gene (reference sequence). Between the trimmed V and J ends, which lost 0 bases and 0 bases, there was a span of 11 bases. The CDR3 reads CAWSVRAGLNTEAFF. The CDR3 coding sequence is TGTGCCTGGAGTGTACGAGCGGGCCTGAACACTGAAGCTTTCTTT.

The chain recombines TRBV11-3 with TRBJ2-6; D not certain. The CDR3 spans 15 residues. Per germline, CDR1 SGHNT and CDR2 YENEEA. Between the trimmed V and J ends, which lost 3 bases and 2 bases, there was a span of 8 bases. The CDR3 loop reads CASSLFEPGANVLTF. CDR3 in DNA: TGTGCCAGCAGCTTGTTTGAGCCTGGGGCCAACGTCCTGACTTTC.

The chain combines TRBV12-3 or TRBV12-4 with TRBJ1-1; D uncertain. Trimming removed 4 bases at V and 9 bases at J, with 15 bases between. The CDR3 loop spans 13 amino acids. The CDR3 region has the DNA TGTGCCAGCAGTTGGGAACACTCAGGTAAAGCTTTCTTT. This gives the protein CASSWEHSGKAFF.

V gene TRBV6-2 or TRBV6-3 combines with J gene TRBJ2-5, with 8 bases identical to TRBD2. The CDR3 extends over 16 amino acids. V shed 2 bases, J shed 5 bases, and the junction held 10 bases outside the gene matches. CDR1 is MNHEY and CDR2 is SVGEGT in the germline V gene. CDR3 loop: CASSYPGSGRWETQYF. The CDR3 nucleotides read TGTGCCAGCAGTTACCCAGGGAGCGGGAGATGGGAGACCCAGTACTTC.

The chain joins TRBV19 to TRBJ1-6; maybe TRBD1 (6 bases). This CDR3 has 14 amino acids. Between the trimmed V and J ends, which lost 1 base and 7 bases, there was a span of 8 bases. Germline values: CDR1 LNHDA, CDR2 SQIVND (reference sequence). CDR3 loop: CASSIGQGNSPLHF. The CDR3 nucleotides read TGTGCCAGTAGTATAGGGCAGGGGAATTCACCCCTCCACTTT. Full variable domain (rest looked up from reference TRBV19 and TRBJ1-6): DGGITQSPKYLFRKEGQNVTLSCEQNLNHDAMYWYRQDPGQGLRLIYYSQIVNDFQKGDIAEGYSVSREKKESFPLTVTSAQKNPTAFYLCASSIGQGNSPLHFGNGTRLTVT.

This clone appeared a single time. V and J are TRBV4-3 and TRBJ2-1, with D possibly matching TRBD2 (6 bases). The CDR3 covers 18 residues. Deletions cut 0 bases from V and 2 bases from J, with 17 bases between. Germline V gives CDR1 LGHNA, CDR2 YSLEER. As DNA, the CDR3 is TGCGCCAGCAGCCAAGATGGGGGGATGGCGGACCCCTACAATGAGCAGTTCTTC. This gives the protein CASSQDGGMADPYNEQFF.

The CDR3 DNA is TGTGCCAGCGTCCGTCGGGGGGCGGGTACTGAAGCTTTCTTT. This gives the protein CASVRRGAGTEAFF. V gene TRBV5-5 combines with J gene TRBJ1-1; maybe TRBD1 (6 bases). Germline-derived CDR1 and CDR2 are SGHKS and YYEKEE (reference sequence). This CDR3 contains 14 residues. V was clipped by 7 bases and J by 5 bases, with 18 bases between them.

The CDR3 is CASSAGQGALTEAFF. The CDR3 DNA follows: TGTGCCAGCAGCGCGGGACAGGGGGCGCTGACTGAAGCTTTCTTT. This chain connects TRBV9 to TRBJ1-1; 12 bases fit TRBD1. V shed 3 bases and J 5 bases; nucleotides not matched to a gene: 5. The germline gives CDR1 SGDLS, CDR2 YYNGEE. The CDR3 is 15 residues long.

This rearrangement joins TRBV9 to TRBJ1-6; no clear D gene. The CDR3 totals 14 residues. Germline V lookup: CDR1 SGDLS, CDR2 YYNGEE. V lost 4 bases, J lost 8 bases, and 13 bases lay in between. DNA of the CDR3: TGTGCCAGCAGCCCTACACCGGAGGATTCACCCCTCCACTTT. Amino acid sequence: CASSPTPEDSPLHF.

The V and J genes are TRBV3-1 (or the pseudogene TRBV3-2) and TRBJ1-1; no clear D. The V gene lost 3 bases and the J gene lost 4 bases, with 9 bases spanning the gap. Germline loops: CDR1 LGHDT, CDR2 YNNKEL (reference sequence). The CDR3 length is 13 residues. The CDR3 region is CASSHRRGTEAFF. The CDR3 bases are TGTGCCAGCAGCCATCGACGGGGCACTGAAGCTTTCTTT.

This chain links TRBV12-3 or TRBV12-4 with TRBJ1-1; maybe TRBD1 (6 bases). The CDR3 is 13 residues long. V was cut by 4 bases and J by 8 bases, with 14 bases left in between. Here the CDR3 DNA reads TGTGCCAGCAGTTCCAACAGGGTGGGAGAAGCTTTCTTT. This gives the protein CASSSNRVGEAFF.

The CDR3 reads CSGSGRAPETQYF. As DNA, the CDR3 is TGCAGCGGTAGCGGGAGGGCCCCAGAGACCCAGTACTTC. This chain links TRBV29-1 with TRBJ2-5, with 11 bases identical to TRBD2. Trimming at V came to 7 bases and at J to 4 bases, leaving 5 bases not matched to a gene. This CDR3 contains 13 residues. CDR1 SQVTM and CDR2 ANQGSEA come from the germline V gene.

V is TRBV5-1 and J is TRBJ1-5; D is ambiguous. Trimming cost V 2 bases and J 1 base, with 13 bases left between them. Germline-derived CDR1 and CDR2 are SGHRS and YFSETQ. This CDR3 contains 16 residues. The CDR3: CASSFVYRPSNQPQHF. CDR3 nucleotide sequence: TGCGCCAGCAGCTTTGTGTATAGGCCGAGCAATCAGCCCCAGCATTTT.

The J gene is TRBJ1-2, the V gene TRBV6-1; 9 bases line up with TRBD1. The ends lost 6 bases at V and 8 bases at J; junction bases unmatched: 7. The germline gives CDR1 MNHNS, CDR2 SASEGT. The CDR3 totals 13 residues. For the CDR3, the DNA is TGTGCCAGCAGCCCGACAGGGGGAGGAGGCTACACCTTC. Protein sequence: CASSPTGGGGYTF.

J is TRBJ2-7 and V is TRBV14, with 13 bases fitting TRBD2. CDR1 and CDR2 (germline): SGHDN, FVKESK. The CDR3 contains 18 residues. V was pared by 4 bases and J by 1 base, with 10 bases of the junction left unmatched. As DNA, the CDR3 is TGTGCCAGCAGCCCGATCCCGGGACTAGCGGGGCGGTCCTACGAGCAGTACTTC. Protein sequence: CASSPIPGLAGRSYEQYF.

The J gene is TRBJ1-1, the V gene TRBV19, with D possibly TRBD1 on 5 matching bases. Trimming cost V 6 bases and J 0 bases, with 14 bases left between them. Germline assignment: CDR1 LNHDA and CDR2 SQIVND (reference sequence). This CDR3 contains 15 residues. This CDR3 reads CASRQQAGMNTEAFF. CDR3 DNA sequence: TGTGCCAGTAGGCAGCAGGCAGGGATGAACACTGAAGCTTTCTTT.

The V call is TRBV9, the J call TRBJ2-5, with 12 nucleotides matching TRBD2. J was trimmed by 2 bases and V by 0 bases; bases with no gene match: 2. CDR1 is SGDLS, CDR2 YYNGEE, per germline. The CDR3 has 16 residues. The CDR3 sequence is CASSVATSGGQETQYF. In nucleotides, the CDR3 is TGTGCCAGCAGCGTAGCTACTAGCGGGGGGCAAGAGACCCAGTACTTC.

CDR3 nucleotides: TGTGCCTGGAGTTTTCTAGCATCTAGCACAGATACGCAGTATTTT. It codes for CAWSFLASSTDTQYF. V gene TRBV30 combines with J gene TRBJ2-3; D is perhaps TRBD2 (5 bases). CDR1 is GTSNPN, CDR2 SVGIG, per germline (reference sequence). The length of the CDR3 is 15 residues. V gave up 2 bases and J gave up 0 bases, with 12 bases separating them.

The chain is built from TRBV5-5 and TRBJ2-1, with 10 bases identical to TRBD2. The CDR3 consists of 18 residues. Germline V lookup: CDR1 SGHKS, CDR2 YYEKEE (reference sequence). V lost 1 base, J lost 1 base, and 8 bases stayed unmatched. This CDR3 reads CASSLKTSGAWSYNEQFF. CDR3 coding DNA: TGTGCCAGCAGCTTGAAAACTAGCGGGGCTTGGTCCTACAATGAGCAGTTCTTC.

The rearrangement joins TRBV5-6 to TRBJ1-1, with 8 bases lining up with TRBD1. This CDR3 spans 15 amino acids. Germline trimming cut 4 bases from V and 0 bases from J; bases unmatched to any gene: 5. CDR1 and CDR2 (germline): SGHDT, YYEEEE. The CDR3 DNA sequence: TGTGCCAGCAGCACAGGACAGGGATTGAACACTGAAGCTTTCTTT. It is translated as CASSTGQGLNTEAFF.

This chain joins TRBV5-6 and TRBJ1-3; D is perhaps TRBD1 (5 bases). V gave up 0 bases and J gave up 0 bases, with 13 bases separating them. Germline assignment: CDR1 SGHDT and CDR2 YYEEEE. The CDR3 contains 17 residues. CDR3 amino acids: CASSLGFGAISGNTIYF. The CDR3 DNA sequence: TGTGCCAGCAGCTTGGGATTTGGGGCGATCTCTGGAAACACCATATATTTT.

This clone was observed a handful of times. The chain is built from TRBV7-9 and TRBJ2-2, with TRBD1 matching 8 bases. The V and J ends lost 1 base and 5 bases, in that order; junction bases with no gene match: 6. In germline, CDR1 is SEHNR, CDR2 FQNEAQ (reference sequence). The CDR3 extends over 16 amino acids. The CDR3 nucleotides are TGTGCCAGCAGCTTAGGGACAGGGTTTTATACCGGGGAGCTGTTTTTT. It is translated as CASSLGTGFYTGELFF.

The chain is built from TRBV4-1 and TRBJ1-5, with D maybe TRBD1 (6 bases). Looked up from germline, CDR1 is MGHRA and CDR2 is YSYEKL. V was cut by 2 bases and J by 4 bases, with 12 bases left in between. The CDR3 extends over 15 amino acids. CDR3 loop: CASSQQTGPNQPQHF. CDR3 DNA sequence: TGCGCCAGCAGCCAACAGACAGGACCGAATCAGCCCCAGCATTTT.

The V and J genes are TRBV29-1 and TRBJ1-1; TRBD1 might be the D (6 bases). This CDR3 is built from 13 residues. Trimming removed 5 bases from V and 6 bases from J, with 16 bases in between. Germline values: CDR1 SQVTM, CDR2 ANQGSEA. The CDR3 reads CSVTTYRESEAFF. The CDR3 coding sequence is TGCAGCGTTACTACCTACAGGGAATCTGAAGCTTTCTTT.

The genes are TRBV12-5 and TRBJ2-7; a possible D gene is TRBD2 (6 bases). The CDR3 runs 15 residues. Germline V gives CDR1 LGHNT, CDR2 FRNRAP. The germline V and J ends were trimmed by 1 base and 4 bases, with 14 bases remaining between them. As DNA, the CDR3 is TGTGCTAGTGGTTTGGCTTACTACCGGGGGTACGAGCAGTACGTC. This sequence encodes CASGLAYYRGYEQYV.